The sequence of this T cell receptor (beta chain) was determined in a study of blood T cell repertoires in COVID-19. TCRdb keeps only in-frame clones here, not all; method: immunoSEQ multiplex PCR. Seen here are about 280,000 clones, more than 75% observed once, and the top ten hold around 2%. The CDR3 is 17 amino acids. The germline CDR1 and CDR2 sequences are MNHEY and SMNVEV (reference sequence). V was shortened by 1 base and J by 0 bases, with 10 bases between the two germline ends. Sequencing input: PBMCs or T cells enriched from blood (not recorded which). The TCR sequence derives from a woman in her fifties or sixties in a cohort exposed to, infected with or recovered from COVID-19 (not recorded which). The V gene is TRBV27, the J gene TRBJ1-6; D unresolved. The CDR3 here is CASSLYGGGSYNSPLHF. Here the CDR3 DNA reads TGTGCCAGCAGTTTATACGGAGGAGGCTCCTATAATTCACCCCTCCACTTT.